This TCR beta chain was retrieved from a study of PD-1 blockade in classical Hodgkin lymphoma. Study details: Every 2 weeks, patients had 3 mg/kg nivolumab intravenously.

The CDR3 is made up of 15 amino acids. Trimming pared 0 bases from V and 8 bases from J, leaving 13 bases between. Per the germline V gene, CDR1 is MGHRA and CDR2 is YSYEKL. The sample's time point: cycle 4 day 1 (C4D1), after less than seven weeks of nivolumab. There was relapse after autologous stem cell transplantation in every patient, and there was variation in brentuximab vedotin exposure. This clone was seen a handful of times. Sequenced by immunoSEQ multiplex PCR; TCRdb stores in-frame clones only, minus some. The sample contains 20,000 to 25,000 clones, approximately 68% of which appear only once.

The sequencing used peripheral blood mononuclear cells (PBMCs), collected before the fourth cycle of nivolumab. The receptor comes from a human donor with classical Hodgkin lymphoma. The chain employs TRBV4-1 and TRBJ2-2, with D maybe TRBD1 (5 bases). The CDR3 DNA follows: TGCGCCAGCAGCCAAGAGGGTCAGACAGTTGGGGAGCTGTTTTTT. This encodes CASSQEGQTVGELFF.